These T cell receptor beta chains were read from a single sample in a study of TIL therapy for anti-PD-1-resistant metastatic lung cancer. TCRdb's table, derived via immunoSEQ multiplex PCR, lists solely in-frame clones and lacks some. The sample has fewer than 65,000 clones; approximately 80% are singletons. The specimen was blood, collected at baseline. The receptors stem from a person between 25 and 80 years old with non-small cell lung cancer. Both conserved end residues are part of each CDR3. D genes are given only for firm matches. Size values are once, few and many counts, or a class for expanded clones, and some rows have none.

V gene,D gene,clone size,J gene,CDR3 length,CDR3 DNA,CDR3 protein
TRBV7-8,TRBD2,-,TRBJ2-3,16,TGTGCCAGCAGCCCCCCACTAGCGGGGAGCACAGATACGCAGTATTTT,CASSPPLAGSTDTQYF
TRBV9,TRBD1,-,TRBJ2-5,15,TGTGCCAGCAGCCGCCGGGACAGGGGCCGAGAGACCCAGTACTTC,CASSRRDRGRETQYF
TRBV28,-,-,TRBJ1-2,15,TGTGCCAGCAGTTTAGGAGGGATCCAGCTCTATGGCTACACCTTC,CASSLGGIQLYGYTF
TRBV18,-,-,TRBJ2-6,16,TGTGCCAGCTCACCAATCAAGGGAGCTGGGGCCAACGTCCTGACTTTC,CASSPIKGAGANVLTF
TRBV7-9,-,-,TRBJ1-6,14,TGTGCCAGCAGCGATGACAGACATAATTCACCCCTCCACTTT,CASSDDRHNSPLHF
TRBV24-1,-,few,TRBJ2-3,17,TGTGCCACCAGTGATTTCGCAGCTGGTGCTAGCACAGATACGCAGTATTTT,CATSDFAAGASTDTQYF
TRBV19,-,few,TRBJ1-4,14,TGTGCCAGTAGTATCGGGGGAACTAATGAAAAACTGTTTTTT,CASSIGGTNEKLFF
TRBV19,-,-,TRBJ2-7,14,TGTGCCAGTCAGCTCAGCCAAAACTCCTACGAGCAGTACTTC,CASQLSQNSYEQYF
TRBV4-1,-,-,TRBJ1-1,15,TGCGCCAGCAGCCAAGTTAACATCGTGAACACTGAAGCTTTCTTT,CASSQVNIVNTEAFF
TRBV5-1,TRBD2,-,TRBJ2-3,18,TGCGCCAGCAGCCCGGGACTAGCGGGAGGGCCAATGACAGATACGCAGTATTTT,CASSPGLAGGPMTDTQYF
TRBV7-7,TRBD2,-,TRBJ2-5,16,TGTGCTAGCAGCTTAGAACTAGCGGGAGGACAAGAGACCCAGTACTTC,CASSLELAGGQETQYF
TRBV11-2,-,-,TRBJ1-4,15,TGTGCCAGCAGCTTAACGGGGATGGGTAATGAAAAACTGTTTTTT,CASSLTGMGNEKLFF
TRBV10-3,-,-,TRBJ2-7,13,TGTGCCATCAGTATTAGCGGAGCCTACGAGCAGTACTTC,CAISISGAYEQYF
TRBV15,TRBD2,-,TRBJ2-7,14,TGTGCCACCAGCAGAGATTCGGGAGCGGGAGAGCAGTACTTC,CATSRDSGAGEQYF
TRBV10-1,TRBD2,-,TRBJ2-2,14,TGCGCCAGCAGTGAGAGGCGGGAGTCCGGGGAGCTGTTTTTT,CASSERRESGELFF
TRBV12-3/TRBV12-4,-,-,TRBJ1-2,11,TGTGCCAGCAGTTTAGGCTATGGCTACACCTTC,CASSLGYGYTF
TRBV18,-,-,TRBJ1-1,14,TGTGCCAGCTCACCATGGGGAGGCGGCACTGAAGCTTTCTTT,CASSPWGGGTEAFF
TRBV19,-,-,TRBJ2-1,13,TGTGCCAGTAGTATGACAGGCCTTAGGGAGCAGTTCTTC,CASSMTGLREQFF
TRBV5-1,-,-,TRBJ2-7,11,TGCGCCAGCGCCCAATTAGGAGAGCAGTACTTC,CASAQLGEQYF
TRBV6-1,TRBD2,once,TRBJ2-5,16,TGTGCCAGCAGTGAAGCGCGGGGGGCCTCCCAAGAGACCCAGTACTTC,CASSEARGASQETQYF
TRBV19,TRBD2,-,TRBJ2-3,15,TGTGCCAGTAGCATTAGCGGGAGCTACACAGATACGCAGTATTTT,CASSISGSYTDTQYF
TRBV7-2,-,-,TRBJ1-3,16,TGTGCCAGCAGCTTACGTGCGCGGAGCTCTGGAAACACCATATATTTT,CASSLRARSSGNTIYF
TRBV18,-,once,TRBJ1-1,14,TGTGCCAGCTCACCGGTTTCCCGAAACACTGAAGCTTTCTTT,CASSPVSRNTEAFF
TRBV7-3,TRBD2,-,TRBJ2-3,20,TGTGCCAGCAGCTCCCCGGCCGGGACTAGCGGGGGGGCCGTAACAGATACGCAGTATTTT,CASSSPAGTSGGAVTDTQYF
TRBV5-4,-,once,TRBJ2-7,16,TGTGCCAGCAGCCTGGGCGAAACAGGACCGACCTACGAGCAGTACTTC,CASSLGETGPTYEQYF
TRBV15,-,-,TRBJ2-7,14,TGTGCCACCAGCAGACTTTCACAGGGCTACGAGCAGTACTTC,CATSRLSQGYEQYF
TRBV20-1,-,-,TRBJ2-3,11,TGCAGTGCTAGAGGCACAGATACGCAGTATTTT,CSARGTDTQYF
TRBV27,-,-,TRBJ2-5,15,TGTGCCAGCAGTTTCACCACAGGGTTCGGTTGGACCCAGTACTTC,CASSFTTGFGWTQYF
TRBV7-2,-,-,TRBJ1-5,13,TGTGCCAGCAGCTTATGGAGTACTCAGCCCCAGCATTTT,CASSLWSTQPQHF
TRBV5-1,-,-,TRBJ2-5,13,TGCGCCAGCTCCCAAGGGGGCCAAGAGACCCAGTACTTC,CASSQGGQETQYF
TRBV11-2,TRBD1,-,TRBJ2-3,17,TGTGCCAGCAGCCGAACTTACGGGACAGCCACCACAGATACGCAGTATTTT,CASSRTYGTATTDTQYF
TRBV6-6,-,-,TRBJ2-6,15,TGTGCCAGCAGTCTAGGGCAATCTGGGGCCAACGTCCTGACTTTC,CASSLGQSGANVLTF
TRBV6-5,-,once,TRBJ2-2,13,TGTGCCAGCAACACGGGAAACACCGGGGAGCTGTTTTTT,CASNTGNTGELFF
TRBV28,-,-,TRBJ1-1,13,TGTGCCAGCAGGAGGGGACCGAACACTGAAGCTTTCTTT,CASRRGPNTEAFF
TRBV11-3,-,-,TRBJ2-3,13,TGTGCCAGCAGCTTCCGGTTCGCGGATACGCAGTATTTT,CASSFRFADTQYF
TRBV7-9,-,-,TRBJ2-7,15,TGTGCCAGCAGCTTCGGGCAGGCGCGGACCTACGAGCAGTACTTC,CASSFGQARTYEQYF
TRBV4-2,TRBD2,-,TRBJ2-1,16,TGTGCCAGCAGCCAAGGATGGACTAGCGGCTACAATGAGCAGTTCTTC,CASSQGWTSGYNEQFF
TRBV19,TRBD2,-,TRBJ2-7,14,TGTGCCAGTAAAATTAGCGGGAGTGCGCACGAGCAGTACTTC,CASKISGSAHEQYF
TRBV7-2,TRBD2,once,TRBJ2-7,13,TGTGCCAGCAGCCCTGGGACTAGCTACGAGCAGTACTTC,CASSPGTSYEQYF
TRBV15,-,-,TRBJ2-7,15,TGTGCCACCAGCAGAGGTGGGAGCTCTTCCTACGAGCAGTACTTC,CATSRGGSSSYEQYF
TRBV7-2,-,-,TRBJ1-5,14,TGTGCCAGCAGCACCCGACATGTCGGGGAGCCCCAGCATTTT,CASSTRHVGEPQHF
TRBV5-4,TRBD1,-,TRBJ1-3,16,TGTGCCAGCAGCCCCGGACAGGGAGGATATGGAAACACCATATATTTT,CASSPGQGGYGNTIYF
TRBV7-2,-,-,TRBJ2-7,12,TGTGCCAGCAGCTCCTTCGCGCGGGAGCAGTACTTC,CASSSFAREQYF
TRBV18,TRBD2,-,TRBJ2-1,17,TGTGCCAGCTCACCTCCTAAAGGGACTAGCGGGGCCAATGAGCAGTTCTTC,CASSPPKGTSGANEQFF
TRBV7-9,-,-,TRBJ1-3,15,TGTGCCAGCAGCCCCGGACCGAACTCTGGAAACACCATATATTTT,CASSPGPNSGNTIYF
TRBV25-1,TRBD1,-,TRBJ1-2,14,TGTGCCAGCAGTGAAACAGGGGGCAGGGATGGCTACACCTTC,CASSETGGRDGYTF
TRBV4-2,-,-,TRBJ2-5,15,TGTGCCAGCAGCCAAGTGGAAGGGATCCAAGAGACCCAGTACTTC,CASSQVEGIQETQYF
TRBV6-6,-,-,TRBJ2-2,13,TGTGCCAGCAGTTACAGTGCGGGAGGGGAGCTGTTTTTT,CASSYSAGGELFF
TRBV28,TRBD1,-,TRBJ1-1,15,TGTGCCAGCAGTTCCGGGACAGGGGTTCTCACTGAAGCTTTCTTT,CASSSGTGVLTEAFF
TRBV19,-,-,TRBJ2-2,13,TGTGCCAGTAGTATAGATCTTGGGGGGGAGCTGTTTTTT,CASSIDLGGELFF
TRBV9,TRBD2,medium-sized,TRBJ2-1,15,TGTGCCAGCAGCGTATCCGGCAGGGAGGGCAATGAGCAGTTCTTC,CASSVSGREGNEQFF
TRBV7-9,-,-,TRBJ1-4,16,TGTGCCAGCAGCTTAGGTTTTGACTCAACTAATGAAAAACTGTTTTTT,CASSLGFDSTNEKLFF
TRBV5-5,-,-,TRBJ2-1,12,TGTGCCAGCAGCTTACTAGCAGGTGAGCAGTTCTTC,CASSLLAGEQFF
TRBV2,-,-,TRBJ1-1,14,TGTGCCAGCAGTTTTATCCCGGGGGACGCTGAAGCTTTCTTT,CASSFIPGDAEAFF
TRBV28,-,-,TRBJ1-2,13,TGTGCCAGCAGTTTAACACACGCCTATGGCTACACCTTC,CASSLTHAYGYTF